This TCR beta chain comes out of a study of OX40 agonist ivuxolimab in advanced cancers. Across the study: Dose-escalation patients' cancers were hepatocellular carcinoma, melanoma, renal cell or head and neck cancer.

This CDR3 spans 13 amino acids. The germline gives CDR1 MNHEY, CDR2 SVGAGI. Trimming shortened V by 0 bases and J by 6 bases, and 6 bases separated the two germline ends. Generated by immunoSEQ multiplex PCR, the TCRdb table keeps only in-frame clones and is missing some. Here the sample spans tens of thousands of clones, less than 95% being singletons. The chain carries TRBV6-5 and TRBJ2-1; D is unclear. The TCR was taken from an adult with an advanced solid tumor such as melanoma, head and neck, liver or kidney cancer. The sample consisted of CD4+ or CD8+ T cells sorted from blood, taken in a trial of the OX40 agonist ivuxolimab. CDR3 sequence (DNA): TGTGCCAGCAGTTACTCGAACGTCAATGAGCAGTTCTTC. Protein: CASSYSNVNEQFF.